This T cell receptor beta chain was profiled in a study of cytomegalovirus exposure and HLA in healthy donors. Study conclusions and caveats: In a later analysis, V- and J-gene trimming of beta chains associated with a DCLRE1C missense variant, replicated independently. In a later analysis, specific HLA alleles were associated with 16,000 or so TCR beta sequences at a 0.05 false discovery rate.

Amplification used 60 Vbeta primers and 13 Jbeta primers. The repertoire was sequenced with immunoSEQ multiplex PCR; TCRdb's copy has only in-frame clones and lacks some. The sample consists of about 93,000 clones, roughly 79% of them appearing once. Between the trimmed V and J ends, which lost 4 bases and 5 bases, there was a span of 11 bases. The germline V gene encodes CDR1 MNHEY and CDR2 SMNVEV (reference sequence). The CDR3 totals 13 residues. A word on this clone: Its target is unknown.

Source material: PBMCs. This clonotype was sampled from a man in his thirties or forties in good health and CMV-seronegative. This sequence joins TRBV27 and TRBJ2-5, with a tentative D call TRBD1 (5 bases). The CDR3 sequence is CASSSTGTETQYF. CDR3 nucleotides: TGTGCCAGCAGTTCAACAGGAACGGAGACCCAGTACTTC.